The rows below give T cell receptor beta chains drawn from one sample of a study of cytomegalovirus exposure and HLA in healthy donors. Produced via immunoSEQ multiplex PCR; TCRdb's table is partial and in-frame only. Here the sample spans 200,000 to 250,000 clones, 65% to 85% being singletons. Material: PBMCs. Receptors were obtained from a woman under 40 in good health and CMV-seropositive. CDR3s include the opening cysteine and the closing phenylalanine or tryptophan. The D gene is left open where the match is weak. Rows may omit the clone size; those that give it use once, few, many or a size class.

TGTGCCACAATAGGGACAGGCCCTACTACTTACTATGGCTACACCTTC,CATIGTGPTTYYGYTF,NA,TRBD1,TRBJ1-2,TRBV2
TGCAGCGTTGAAGATCGTGGGGGCGAGTGGAACACTGAAGCTTTCTTT,CSVEDRGGEWNTEAFF,NA,NA,TRBJ1-1,TRBV29-1
TGTGCCAGCAGTTACCCGGGACAGGGTTTCTACGAGCAGTACTTC,CASSYPGQGFYEQYF,NA,TRBD1,TRBJ2-7,TRBV6-5
TGTGCCAGCAGTTTTGAGAGGGGAGACACTGAAGCTTTCTTT,CASSFERGDTEAFF,once,NA,TRBJ1-1,TRBV28
TGTGCCAGTAGTAATGAACGGAGCTCCTACAATGAGCAGTTCTTC,CASSNERSSYNEQFF,once,NA,TRBJ2-1,TRBV19
TGTGCCAGCAGTTTGGGCTTGGGGGACTATGGCTACACCTTC,CASSLGLGDYGYTF,once,NA,TRBJ1-2,TRBV28
TGCAGCGTCAGTAGGGGACAGTTATTCGGGGAGCTGTTTTTT,CSVSRGQLFGELFF,NA,TRBD1,TRBJ2-2,TRBV29-1
TGCGCCAGCAGCTTGGCCGAAGCGGGAAGGGGTACAGATACGCAGTATTTT,CASSLAEAGRGTDTQYF,NA,TRBD2,TRBJ2-3,TRBV5-1
TGTGCCAGCAGTGAAAGGAGGGAGCAAACCTACGAGCAGTACTTC,CASSERREQTYEQYF,NA,NA,TRBJ2-7,TRBV6-1
TGTGCCAGCAGTTTTGGACTGACCTATGGCTACACCTTC,CASSFGLTYGYTF,NA,NA,TRBJ1-2,TRBV28
TGTGCCAGCAGCTCGGGACAGGACATTGATTCGAACACTGAAGCTTTCTTT,CASSSGQDIDSNTEAFF,NA,TRBD1,TRBJ1-1,TRBV11-3
TGTGCCAGCAGCCCCGCGGTCGTGGGAAGGGGCTACACCTTC,CASSPAVVGRGYTF,NA,NA,TRBJ1-2,TRBV7-2
TGTGCCAGCAGCCAAACACAAATGGACTCCTACGAGCAGTACTTC,CASSQTQMDSYEQYF,NA,NA,TRBJ2-7,TRBV4-2
TGTGCCAGTAGTACGACATCAGATCAGCCCCAGCATTTT,CASSTTSDQPQHF,NA,NA,TRBJ1-5,TRBV19
TGTGCCAGCAGCTTAGGCACCTTCCCAGCGGGAGAGACCCAGTACTTC,CASSLGTFPAGETQYF,NA,NA,TRBJ2-5,TRBV13
TGTGCCAGCAGCTCGGGACAGTCTGTGAATGAGCAGTTCTTC,CASSSGQSVNEQFF,NA,TRBD1,TRBJ2-1,TRBV7-2
TGTGCCAGCAGTTTGTCCGACAGGTGGATGAATGAGCAGTTCTTC,CASSLSDRWMNEQFF,NA,NA,TRBJ2-1,TRBV27
TGCAGCGTTGCCGGACTAGCGGGAGTAGGGTACAATGAGCAGTTCTTC,CSVAGLAGVGYNEQFF,NA,TRBD2,TRBJ2-1,TRBV29-1
TGTGCCAGCAGCGTAGGGGGAACCTACGAGCAGTACTTC,CASSVGGTYEQYF,NA,NA,TRBJ2-7,TRBV9
TGTGCCTGGACCCAACCCGGCCCCCTTACTGAAGCTTTCTTT,CAWTQPGPLTEAFF,NA,NA,TRBJ1-1,TRBV30
TGTGCCTGTCCGAGAGAGAACACTGAAGCTTTCTTT,CACPRENTEAFF,NA,NA,TRBJ1-1,TRBV30
TGTGCCAGCAGCTTAGTAGTGGGGTGGGAAGAGACCCAGTACTTC,CASSLVVGWEETQYF,NA,NA,TRBJ2-5,TRBV11-2
TGTGCCAGCAGTCGCGGGACCGCTAATCAGCCCCAGCATTTT,CASSRGTANQPQHF,NA,NA,TRBJ1-5,TRBV6-5
TGTGCCAGCGACCCCTCATCGCCAACCTACGAGCAGTACTTC,CASDPSSPTYEQYF,NA,NA,TRBJ2-7,TRBV2
TGTGCCTGGATGTTACAGGCGAACACCGGGGAGCTGTTTTTT,CAWMLQANTGELFF,NA,NA,TRBJ2-2,TRBV30
TGTGCCAGCAGTCGACAGGGGCGAAGCACAGATACGCAGTATTTT,CASSRQGRSTDTQYF,NA,TRBD1,TRBJ2-3,TRBV6-5
TGTGCCAGCAGCGATAGGGAGGGTAGCTATGGCTACACCTTC,CASSDREGSYGYTF,NA,NA,TRBJ1-2,TRBV7-2
TGTGCCAGCAGTTCGCCCGGGACAGCGGGCGCCGGGGAGCTGTTTTTT,CASSSPGTAGAGELFF,NA,NA,TRBJ2-2,TRBV27
TGTGCCAGCAGCTTATTCCGACTAGCGGGAGGCAATGAGCAGTTCTTC,CASSLFRLAGGNEQFF,NA,TRBD2,TRBJ2-1,TRBV7-3
TGCGCCAGCAGCCCGCGGCTAGCAGTCACCTACGAGCAGTACTTC,CASSPRLAVTYEQYF,NA,NA,TRBJ2-7,TRBV4-3
TGTGCCACCAGCAGGGGACTTTCGATTGGAGATACGCAGTATTTT,CATSRGLSIGDTQYF,NA,NA,TRBJ2-3,TRBV15
TGCGCCAGCAGCCAAGCCCTTACTAGCGGAGTTCCCACCGGGGAGCTGTTTTTT,CASSQALTSGVPTGELFF,NA,TRBD2,TRBJ2-2,TRBV4-3
TGTGCCAGCAGCTTATACGACGAGCAGTACTTC,CASSLYDEQYF,NA,NA,TRBJ2-7,TRBV7-9
TGTGCCAGCACCTTGAGAGGGGGCGGATATGGCTACACCTTC,CASTLRGGGYGYTF,NA,TRBD1,TRBJ1-2,TRBV27
TGTGCCAGCAGCTCCGGGGCAGGGGTGGTCTATGGCTACACCTTC,CASSSGAGVVYGYTF,NA,NA,TRBJ1-2,TRBV9
TGTGCCAGCAGCCAAGGTTCTGGGAACGAGCAGTACTTC,CASSQGSGNEQYF,once,NA,TRBJ2-7,TRBV16
TGTGCCTGGACCAATGGACTAGCGGGAGGTGGCGAGCAGTACTTC,CAWTNGLAGGGEQYF,NA,TRBD2,TRBJ2-7,TRBV30
TGTGCCAGCAGCAATAACGGCAATGAGCAGTTCTTC,CASSNNGNEQFF,NA,NA,TRBJ2-1,TRBV7-3
TGCGCCAGCAGCTTGGATGGGCAGGGGAGAAATCGTCGGGGCTACACCTTC,CASSLDGQGRNRRGYTF,NA,NA,TRBJ1-2,TRBV5-1
TGTGCCTGGAGCAGGCAGGATCGCTATGGCTACACCTTC,CAWSRQDRYGYTF,NA,NA,TRBJ1-2,TRBV30
TGCAGCGCGAGGTCCGGAAACACCATATATTTT,CSARSGNTIYF,NA,NA,TRBJ1-3,TRBV29-1
TGTGCCTGGAGTGTTGACAGGGGAGGGCCCCAGCATTTT,CAWSVDRGGPQHF,NA,TRBD1,TRBJ1-5,TRBV30
TGTGCCAGCAGCCCGGGCAATGAGCAGTTCTTC,CASSPGNEQFF,NA,NA,TRBJ2-1,TRBV4-2
TGTGCCAGCAGTGCCCAGAATCAGCCCCAGCATTTT,CASSAQNQPQHF,NA,NA,TRBJ1-5,TRBV28
TGTGCCTGGAGTAGGGATAGCAATCAGCCCCAGCATTTT,CAWSRDSNQPQHF,NA,NA,TRBJ1-5,TRBV30
TGTGCCAGCAGCGTAGATGGGGGAAACATTCAGTACTTC,CASSVDGGNIQYF,NA,NA,TRBJ2-4,TRBV9
TGTGCCTGGAGTAATAGCTACGAGCAGTACTTC,CAWSNSYEQYF,once,NA,TRBJ2-7,TRBV30
TGTGCCAGCAGCGAGGGGGTCAATGAGCAGTTCTTC,CASSEGVNEQFF,once,NA,TRBJ2-1,TRBV9
TGTGCCAGTAGTCCCCTTACGGATGGCTACACCTTC,CASSPLTDGYTF,NA,NA,TRBJ1-2,TRBV19
TGTGCCAGCACCAGCTACAATGAGCAGTTCTTC,CASTSYNEQFF,NA,NA,TRBJ2-1,TRBV6-1